These 15 T cell receptor beta chains were all obtained from the same sample, sequenced in a study of T cell repertoires in cytomegalovirus infection. One entry per CDR3 protein, called by TCRdb with MiXCR from the reads. Of approximately 1,000,000 distinct CDR3 sequences listed, less than 40% are singletons. For these receptors, no antigen is known. Sequencing used cultured CD8+ T cells from PBMCs, obtained from culture after CMV antigen stimulation. All receptors derive from a human donor in good health (CMV status not recorded). Some clones in this sample may be carry-over from other donors' samples.

The chain links TRBV27 to TRBJ2-1, with 9 positions matching TRBD1. Germline CDR1 reads MNHEY; CDR2 reads SMNVEV (reference sequence). This CDR3 contains 15 residues. Trimming removed 4 bases from V and 8 bases from J; junction bases left unmatched: 9. Here the CDR3 reads CASSSPGQGAHEQFF. Written as DNA, the CDR3 is TGTGCCAGCAGTTCCCCGGGACAGGGAGCTCATGAGCAGTTCTTC.

Concerning this clonotype: A clone one base away is much larger, so this may be a read error. The chain couples TRBV12-3 or TRBV12-4 to TRBJ2-5, with D perhaps matching TRBD2 (6 bases). The CDR3 totals 14 residues. In DNA form, the CDR3 reads TGTGTCAGCAGTCTGGGACTCCCCGTTGAGACCCAGTACTTC. Its protein product is CVSSLGLPVETQYF.

The chain combines TRBV7-4 with TRBJ1-4, with TRBD1 matching over 9 bases. CDR1 SGHVT and CDR2 SQSDAQ come from the germline V gene. This CDR3 has 19 residues. J gave up 2 bases and V 5 bases, and 15 bases lay outside the gene matches. CDR3 sequence reads: CASSPTGGFKVRTNEKLFF. DNA of the CDR3: TGTGCCAGCAGCCCGACAGGGGGATTTAAAGTGAGGACTAATGAAAAACTGTTTTTT.

The gene calls are TRBV6-5 and TRBJ2-7; possibly TRBD1 or TRBD2 for D (6 bases each). The CDR3 is 13 amino acids. Germline V gene lookup returns CDR1 MNHEY and CDR2 SVGAGI. Trimming removed 6 bases from V and 2 bases from J, with 11 bases in between. The CDR3: CASRRDTAYEQYF. The CDR3 DNA reads as TGTGCCAGCAGGCGGGACACTGCCTACGAGCAGTACTTC.

The CDR3 bases are TGTGCCAGCAGCTTAAGAGGGGGCCTCCTCAATGAGCAGTTCTTC. It translates to CASSLRGGLLNEQFF. The gene calls are TRBV7-6 and TRBJ2-1; TRBD1 matches at 7 bases. Trimming took 2 bases from V and 6 from J; bases not matched to a gene: 7. Per germline, CDR1 SGHVS and CDR2 FNYEAQ. The CDR3 contains 15 residues.

The chain combines TRBV27 with TRBJ2-2, with D unresolved. Germline V gene sequence: CDR1 MNHEY, CDR2 SMNVEV (reference sequence). Trimming removed 5 bases from V and 4 bases from J, with 11 bases in between. The CDR3 runs to 14 residues. The CDR3 here is CASSGTLRTGELFF. CDR3 sequence (DNA): TGTGCCAGCAGTGGTACTTTGCGCACCGGGGAGCTGTTTTTT.

V and J are TRBV3-1 and TRBJ2-2, with 7 nucleotides matching TRBD1. After removal of 1 base from V and 2 bases from J, the junction contained 10 bases not matched to a gene. The CDR3 sequence is 18 residues long. Germline loops: CDR1 LGHDT, CDR2 YNNKEL (reference sequence). The CDR3 spells CASSQADRDIYNTGELFF. The CDR3 DNA is TGTGCCAGCAGCCAAGCTGACAGGGACATCTACAACACCGGGGAGCTGTTTTTT.

V is TRBV20-1 and J is TRBJ2-1; TRBD1 or TRBD2 may be the D gene (5 bases each). V shed 6 bases and J shed 3 bases, with 12 bases lying between them. The CDR3 is 13 residues long. Germline-derived CDR1 and CDR2 are DFQATT and SNEGSKA (reference sequence). CDR3 DNA: TGCAGTGCAGGGACCAGATTCTACAATGAGCAGTTCTTC. The encoded protein is CSAGTRFYNEQFF.

V and J are TRBV19 and TRBJ1-5; D gene unclear. The CDR3 has 15 residues. The ends were cut back, 5 bases at V and 0 bases at J, with 11 bases in the middle. Germline V gene data show CDR1 as LNHDA and CDR2 as SQIVND (reference sequence). The CDR3 DNA is TGTGCCAGTAGTGGTGATTATTATAGCAATCAGCCCCAGCATTTT. Residues: CASSGDYYSNQPQHF. Combining the CDR3 with reference TRBV19 and TRBJ1-5 gives the whole variable domain DGGITQSPKYLFRKEGQNVTLSCEQNLNHDAMYWYRQDPGQGLRLIYYSQIVNDFQKGDIAEGYSVSREKKESFPLTVTSAQKNPTAFYLCASSGDYYSNQPQHFGDGTRLSIL.

As concerns this clonotype: This sequence may be a read error, since a much larger clone differs from it by one base. The chain combines TRBV7-6 with TRBJ1-3, with D unresolved. Germline V gives CDR1 SGHVS, CDR2 FNYEAQ. CDR3 length: 15 amino acids. Written as DNA, the CDR3 is TGTGTCAGCACCCTGGGCGGCACGGCAGGAAACACCATATATTTT. Encoded protein: CVSTLGGTAGNTIYF.

The chain links TRBV12-5 to TRBJ1-1; TRBD1 agrees at 9 bases. This CDR3 region has 12 residues. Trimming removed 8 bases from V and 10 bases from J; junction bases left unmatched: 8. Germline assignment: CDR1 LGHNT and CDR2 FRNRAP. In DNA, the CDR3 is TGTGCTAGTTTTACAGGGGGCCGGCCAGCTTTCTTT. Protein product: CASFTGGRPAFF.

This clonotype was counted at least ten times. The chain employs TRBV7-6 and TRBJ1-4; TRBD1 agrees at 7 bases. Germline CDR1 is SGHVS and CDR2 is FNYEAQ. Unmatched junction bases numbered 9, after V lost 6 bases and J lost 5 bases. The CDR3 runs 15 residues. CDR3 loop: CASSPPPGQNEKLFF. As DNA, the CDR3 is TGTGCCAGCAGTCCACCGCCGGGACAGAATGAAAAACTGTTTTTT.

In this sample, this clonotype turned up a few times. The CDR3 protein is CASRDTGGSNQPQHF. The CDR3 nucleotides are TGTGCCAGCAGAGATACAGGGGGCAGCAATCAGCCCCAGCATTTT. This chain connects TRBV6-1 to TRBJ1-5; 9 bases map to TRBD1. This CDR3 contains 15 residues. The germline gives CDR1 MNHNS, CDR2 SASEGT. The junction had 4 bases not matched to a gene; V was cut back by 6 bases and J by 1 base.

This sequence joins TRBV24-1 and TRBJ2-1, with D perhaps matching TRBD2 (5 bases). The CDR3 extends over 15 amino acids. Germline V lookup: CDR1 KGHDR, CDR2 SFDVKD. V shed 3 bases and J shed 8 bases, with 16 bases lying between them. CDR3 nucleotide sequence: TGTGCCACCAGTGATCCCCGCCTCGGGCGGGATGAGCAGTTCTTC. It yields the protein CATSDPRLGRDEQFF.

The chain couples TRBV6-5 to TRBJ1-2; D gene ambiguous. There are 17 residues in the CDR3. CDR1 and CDR2 from the germline V gene are MNHEY and SVGAGI. V was cut by 2 bases and J by 1 base, with 17 bases left in between. The CDR3 spells CASSYMVAISGNYGYTF. CDR3 coding DNA: TGTGCCAGCAGTTACATGGTAGCAATTTCGGGTAACTATGGCTACACCTTC.